These 19 T cell receptor beta chains were all obtained from the same sample, sequenced in a study of cytomegalovirus exposure and HLA in healthy donors. The primer mix had 60 Vbeta and 13 Jbeta primers. Produced via immunoSEQ multiplex PCR; TCRdb's table is partial and in-frame only. The table lists about 160,000 clones, around 80% of them singletons, with more than 9.5% in the top ten. Sequencing input: PBMCs. The receptors shown here come from a man in his late teens or twenties in good health and CMV-seropositive.

This chain joins TRBV29-1 and TRBJ2-7; no reliable D call. Germline V lookup: CDR1 SQVTM, CDR2 ANQGSEA. This CDR3 spans 14 amino acids. The germline V and J ends were trimmed by 1 base and 0 bases, with 10 bases remaining between them. CDR3 bases: TGCAGCGTTGAAGTGGGCCAGATCTCCTACGAGCAGTACTTC. It is translated as CSVEVGQISYEQYF.

V usage is TRBV30 and J usage is TRBJ1-4; the D gene is possibly TRBD1 (5 bases). The V and J ends lost 3 bases and 3 bases respectively, with 11 bases between them. This CDR3 region has 14 residues. Germline assignment: CDR1 GTSNPN and CDR2 SVGIG (reference sequence). Here the CDR3 reads CAWSAGLSNEKLFF. In DNA, the CDR3 is TGTGCCTGGAGCGCAGGGTTGTCTAATGAAAAACTGTTTTTT.

J is TRBJ2-5 and V is TRBV2, with 9 positions matching TRBD2. V lost 0 bases to trimming and J lost 3 bases; unmatched junction nucleotides: 11. Germline V gene data show CDR1 as SNHLY and CDR2 as FYNNEI. The CDR3 sequence is 18 residues long. The CDR3 sequence is CASSEAGRASGAKETQYF. The DNA of the CDR3 is TGTGCCAGCAGTGAAGCTGGGAGGGCTAGCGGGGCTAAAGAGACCCAGTACTTC.

This clone came up a few times. CDR3 sequence: CASSSGQWERSATEQFF. CDR3 DNA: TGCGCCAGCAGCTCCGGGCAGTGGGAGAGGTCGGCCACTGAGCAGTTCTTC. J is TRBJ2-1 and V is TRBV5-1, with D perhaps matching TRBD2 (5 bases). Between the trimmed V and J ends, which lost 3 bases and 9 bases, there was a span of 25 bases. The CDR3 has 17 amino acids. Germline CDR1 reads SGHRS; CDR2 reads YFSETQ.

This chain uses TRBV30 with TRBJ2-3; TRBD1 matches 8 bases. CDR3 length equals 15 residues. Germline lookup yields CDR1 GTSNPN and CDR2 SVGIG (reference sequence). Trimming took 2 bases from V and 0 from J; bases not matched to a gene: 4. CDR3 sequence: CAWSSGQGSTDTQYF. CDR3 coding DNA: TGTGCCTGGAGTAGCGGACAGGGAAGCACAGATACGCAGTATTTT.

In this sample, this clone turned up a few times. V gene TRBV7-8 combines with J gene TRBJ1-2; 7 bases line up with TRBD1. The CDR3 is 12 amino acids. V shed 5 bases and J 8 bases; nucleotides not matched to a gene: 5. The V gene's germline CDR1 is SGHVS and CDR2 FQNEAQ. CDR3 sequence: CASSTGQDGYTF. In DNA form, the CDR3 reads TGTGCCAGCAGCACCGGACAGGACGGCTACACCTTC.

The rearrangement joins TRBV27 to TRBJ1-1; the D is unclear. Germline-derived CDR1 and CDR2 are MNHEY and SMNVEV (reference sequence). CDR3 size: 15 residues. Trimming left V 2 bases short and J 4 bases short, with 14 bases between. The CDR3 sequence: CASSLDLRVGTEAFF. The CDR3 nucleotides are TGTGCCAGCAGTTTAGATTTGAGGGTGGGCACTGAAGCTTTCTTT.

Note on this clone: At one end, the junction sequence differs from germline, possibly due to a read error. The V gene is TRBV7-9, the J gene TRBJ1-5, with D possibly being TRBD1 (5 bases). The CDR3 sequence is 15 residues long. CDR1 is SEHNR and CDR2 is FQNEAQ in the germline V gene (reference sequence). CDR3 in DNA: TGTTCCAGCAGCTTGGGGGGTTTGGGCAATCAGCCCCAGCATTTT. It encodes CSSSLGGLGNQPQHF.

The gene calls are TRBV15 and TRBJ2-7; 7 positions agree with TRBD1. CDR3 length: 15 residues. V was pared by 0 bases and J by 5 bases, with 7 bases of the junction left unmatched. The germline gives CDR1 LNHNV, CDR2 YYDKDF (reference sequence). In nucleotides, the CDR3 is TGTGCCACCAGCAGAGATGGGACAGTTTACGACGAGCAGTACTTC. Translating gives CATSRDGTVYDEQYF.

The chain links TRBV11-1 to TRBJ1-2; the D is unclear. Germline V gene sequence: CDR1 SGHAT, CDR2 FQDESV (reference sequence). This CDR3 contains 12 residues. Trimming shortened V by 5 bases and J by 8 bases, and 12 bases separated the two germline ends. The CDR3: CASSQRESGYTF. The CDR3 DNA sequence: TGTGCCAGCAGCCAGAGGGAGTCCGGCTACACCTTC.

This clone appeared a few times. The CDR3 DNA is TGTGCCAGCAGCCCGGGGACAGGGGGACAGCCCCAGCATTTT. Amino acids: CASSPGTGGQPQHF. The chain combines TRBV7-2 with TRBJ1-5; the match to TRBD1 covers 11 bases. V dropped 5 bases and J dropped 7; count of bases not matched to a gene: 4. The V gene's germline CDR1 is SGHTA and CDR2 FQGNSA. The CDR3 totals 14 residues.

This clone occurred a few times. The rearrangement links TRBV5-1 to TRBJ1-4; D call uncertain. The CDR3 length is 16 residues. Deletions cut 0 bases from V and 10 bases from J, with 19 bases between. The germline gives CDR1 SGHRS, CDR2 YFSETQ. CDR3 DNA sequence: TGCGCCAGCAGCTTGGAAGGACGGCAGGACGGAGGAAAACTGTTTTTT. Protein: CASSLEGRQDGGKLFF.

The gene calls are TRBV19 and TRBJ1-3, with D possibly TRBD1 on 5 matching bases. Deletions cut 3 bases from V and 4 bases from J, with 16 bases between. The CDR3 extends over 16 amino acids. Germline CDR1 and CDR2: LNHDA and SQIVND (reference sequence). The CDR3 is CASSIASRATGNTIYF. Here the CDR3 DNA reads TGTGCCAGTAGTATCGCATCCAGGGCTACCGGAAACACCATATATTTT.

This chain connects TRBV29-1 to TRBJ2-7; 7 bases fit TRBD1. After removal of 6 bases from V and 5 bases from J, the junction contained 10 bases not matched to a gene. This CDR3 is built from 13 residues. From germline, CDR1 is SQVTM and CDR2 ANQGSEA. The CDR3 loop reads CSVAEGTAHEQYF. The CDR3 bases are TGCAGCGTCGCCGAAGGGACAGCACACGAGCAGTACTTC.

The V and J genes are TRBV30 and TRBJ1-5; 9 bases agree with TRBD1. This CDR3 comprises 17 residues. With 2 bases clipped from V and 0 bases from J, the junction kept 8 bases outside the gene matches. Germline lookup yields CDR1 GTSNPN and CDR2 SVGIG (reference sequence). CDR3 DNA: TGTGCCTGGAGTTGGGGGACAGGGATTTATAGCAATCAGCCCCAGCATTTT. Residues: CAWSWGTGIYSNQPQHF.

The chain has TRBV19 and TRBJ1-5; D not resolved. Germline loops: CDR1 LNHDA, CDR2 SQIVND (reference sequence). Trimming shortened V by 0 bases and J by 1 base, and 10 bases separated the two germline ends. The CDR3 totals 16 residues. This chain's CDR3 is CASSIERGISNQPQHF. The CDR3 nucleotides are TGTGCCAGTAGTATAGAGAGAGGGATCAGCAATCAGCCCCAGCATTTT.

The V gene is TRBV6-5, the J gene TRBJ1-1, with D possibly TRBD1 on 5 matching bases. Trimming took off 2 bases at V and 6 bases at J, with 13 bases between the two ends. Germline V lookup: CDR1 MNHEY, CDR2 SVGAGI. This CDR3 contains 14 residues. The CDR3 DNA reads as TGTGCCAGCAGTTACCCCTCAGGGTTGGCTGAAGCTTTCTTT. This encodes CASSYPSGLAEAFF.

The chain carries TRBV7-9 and TRBJ2-1, with D unresolved. V was trimmed by 2 bases and J by 7 bases, leaving 6 bases between them. CDR1 SEHNR and CDR2 FQNEAQ come from the germline V gene (reference sequence). The CDR3 sequence is 12 residues long. The chain's CDR3 is CASSLRRNEQFF. For the CDR3, the DNA is TGTGCCAGCAGCTTACGGAGAAATGAGCAGTTCTTC.

This clone has only one observation. One end of the junction fails to match germline, which may point to a read error. The chain uses TRBV13 and TRBJ2-6; weak D call: TRBD1 (5 bases). In germline, CDR1 is PRHDT, CDR2 FYEKMQ (reference sequence). This CDR3 contains 15 residues. The CDR3 is CASSLGGSGANGLTF. CDR3 nucleotide sequence: TGTGCCAGCAGCCTGGGTGGCTCTGGGGCCAACGGCCTGACTTTC.